The 3 T cell receptor beta chains below were found in one sample sequenced in a study of T cells in Graves' hyperthyroidism and ophthalmopathy. Using RNA transcripts as the source, TCR beta CDR3 regions were amplified. HTBI primers drove first-round RT-PCR of the TCR CDR3. In TCRdb, the multiplex PCR reads were re-called with MiXCR into one record per CDR3 protein. The repertoire holds 560,000 or so distinct CDR3 sequences, with roughly 50% as singletons. The sequencing input was peripheral blood or thyroid tissue (not recorded which). These receptors were obtained from a woman aged 18-29 years with Graves' hyperthyroidism.

The chain recombines TRBV7-2 with TRBJ2-3; D gene ambiguous. CDR1 is SGHTA and CDR2 is FQGNSA in the germline V gene. The CDR3 has 14 residues. Trimming took off 4 bases at V and 1 base at J, with 9 bases between the two ends. This CDR3 reads CASSYLAGTDTQYF. The CDR3, as DNA: TGTGCCAGCAGCTACCTCGCGGGCACAGATACGCAGTATTTT.

There are a few counts of this clonotype. This chain links TRBV20-1 with TRBJ1-1; D not certain. This CDR3 is built from 13 residues. Trimming took 3 bases from V and 2 from J, leaving 10 bases between them. Germline V gives CDR1 DFQATT, CDR2 SNEGSKA (reference sequence). The CDR3 loop reads CSASLLRNTEAFF. The DNA for the CDR3 is TGCAGTGCTAGCCTCCTCCGAAACACTGAAGCTTTCTTT.

This clonotype was observed a handful of times. The V and J genes are TRBV29-1 and TRBJ2-3, with D tentatively TRBD2 (7 bases). This CDR3 contains 13 residues. The germline V gene encodes CDR1 SQVTM and CDR2 ANQGSEA. Trimming shortened V by 8 bases and J by 5 bases, and 17 bases separated the two germline ends. Here the CDR3 DNA reads TGCAGCTTCCGGGACACTAGCGAAGATACGCAGTATTTT. This gives the protein CSFRDTSEDTQYF.